This T cell receptor (beta chain) originates from a study of OX40 agonist ivuxolimab in advanced cancers. The wider study: Allowance was made for prior anti-PD-1, anti-PD-L1 or anti-CTLA-4 therapy, and about 37% had some. Partial responses occurred in Three dose-escalation patients, one with hepatocellular carcinoma and two with cutaneous melanoma.

Repertoires were generated with immunoSEQ multiplex PCR, while TCRdb's copy carries only in-frame clones and drops some. The sample includes approximately 110,000 clones, roughly 92% seen only once; the top ten take approximately 0.81%. With regard to this clone: Its antigen is as yet unknown.

Study-wide points: Partly responding patients at 0.1-3.0 mg/kg showed some of the smallest clonal expansion.

V was pared by 5 bases and J by 2 bases, with 3 bases of the junction left unmatched. Germline CDR1 SGHRS, CDR2 YFSETQ. The CDR3 runs 14 residues. The sequences come from CD4+ or CD8+ T cells sorted from blood, collected in a trial of the OX40 agonist ivuxolimab. This TCR was recovered from an adult with an advanced solid tumor such as melanoma, head and neck, liver or kidney cancer. The V and J genes are TRBV5-1 and TRBJ1-4; 7 nucleotides agree with TRBD1. The CDR3 DNA sequence: TGCGCCAGCAGGCAACAGGGGACTAATGAAAAACTGTTTTTT. Encoded protein: CASRQQGTNEKLFF.